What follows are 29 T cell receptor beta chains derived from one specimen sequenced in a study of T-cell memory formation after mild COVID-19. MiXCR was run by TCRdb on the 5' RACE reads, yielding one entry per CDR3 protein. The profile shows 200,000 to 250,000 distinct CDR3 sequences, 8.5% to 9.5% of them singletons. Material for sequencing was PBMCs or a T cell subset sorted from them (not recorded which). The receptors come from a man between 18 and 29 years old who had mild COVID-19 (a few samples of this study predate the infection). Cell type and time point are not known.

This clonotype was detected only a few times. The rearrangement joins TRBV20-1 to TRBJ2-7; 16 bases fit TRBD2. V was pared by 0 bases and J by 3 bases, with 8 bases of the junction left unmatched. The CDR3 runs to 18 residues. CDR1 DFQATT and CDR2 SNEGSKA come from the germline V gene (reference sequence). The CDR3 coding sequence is TGCAGTGCTAGAGATGTGGGACTAGCGGGGGGGACTGGCTACGAGCAGTACTTC. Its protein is CSARDVGLAGGTGYEQYF.

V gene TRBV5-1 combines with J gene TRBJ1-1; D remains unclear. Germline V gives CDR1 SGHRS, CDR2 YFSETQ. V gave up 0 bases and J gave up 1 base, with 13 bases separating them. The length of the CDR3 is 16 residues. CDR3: CASSLGATVGNTEAFF. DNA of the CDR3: TGCGCCAGCAGCTTGGGAGCGACCGTAGGGAACACTGAAGCTTTCTTT.

The CDR3 protein is CASSLSPDGGYTF. DNA of the CDR3: TGCGCCAGCAGCTTGTCACCAGATGGTGGCTACACCTTC. The chain combines TRBV5-1 with TRBJ1-2; D unclear. The ends were cut back, 1 base at V and 7 bases at J, with 11 bases in the middle. The CDR3 has 13 amino acids. The germline gives CDR1 SGHRS, CDR2 YFSETQ.

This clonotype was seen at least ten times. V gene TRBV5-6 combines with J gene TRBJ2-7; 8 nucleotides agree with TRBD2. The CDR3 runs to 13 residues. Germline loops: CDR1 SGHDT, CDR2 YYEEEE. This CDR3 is CASSLKGLAKLGV. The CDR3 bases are TGTGCCAGCAGCTTGAAAGGACTAGCAAAACTCGGAGTC.

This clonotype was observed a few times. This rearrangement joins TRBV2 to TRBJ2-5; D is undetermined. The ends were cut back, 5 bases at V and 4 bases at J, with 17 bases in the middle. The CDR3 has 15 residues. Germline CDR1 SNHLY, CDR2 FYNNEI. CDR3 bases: TGTGCCAGCAGTCTGGGCGATCTCGGGTCAGAGACCCAGTACTTC. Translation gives CASSLGDLGSETQYF.

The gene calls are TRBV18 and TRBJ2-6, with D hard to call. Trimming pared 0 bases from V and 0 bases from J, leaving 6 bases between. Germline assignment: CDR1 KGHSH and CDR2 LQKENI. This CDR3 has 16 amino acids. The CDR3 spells CASSPPRSSGANVLTF. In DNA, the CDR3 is TGTGCCAGCTCACCACCGAGGAGCTCTGGGGCCAACGTCCTGACTTTC.

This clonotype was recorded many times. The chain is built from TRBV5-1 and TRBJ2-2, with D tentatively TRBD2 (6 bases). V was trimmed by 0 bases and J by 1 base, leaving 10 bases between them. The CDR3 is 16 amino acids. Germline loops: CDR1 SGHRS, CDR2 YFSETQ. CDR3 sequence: CASSLGGLLNTGELFF. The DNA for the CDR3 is TGCGCCAGCAGCTTGGGGGGACTCCTGAACACCGGGGAGCTGTTTTTT.

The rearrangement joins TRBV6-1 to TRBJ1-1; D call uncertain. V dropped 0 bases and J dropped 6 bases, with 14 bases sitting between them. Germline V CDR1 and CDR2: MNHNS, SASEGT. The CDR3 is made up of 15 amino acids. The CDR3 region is CASSEAPVGSPEAFF. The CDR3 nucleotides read TGTGCCAGCAGTGAAGCGCCCGTGGGATCTCCTGAAGCTTTCTTT.

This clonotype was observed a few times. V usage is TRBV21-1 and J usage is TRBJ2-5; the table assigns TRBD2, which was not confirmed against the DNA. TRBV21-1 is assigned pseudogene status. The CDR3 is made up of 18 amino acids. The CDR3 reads CASSKSLSSGGPEETQYF. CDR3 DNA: TGTGCCAGCAGCAAAAGTTTGTCTAGCGGGGGGCCAGAAGAGACCCAGTACTTC.

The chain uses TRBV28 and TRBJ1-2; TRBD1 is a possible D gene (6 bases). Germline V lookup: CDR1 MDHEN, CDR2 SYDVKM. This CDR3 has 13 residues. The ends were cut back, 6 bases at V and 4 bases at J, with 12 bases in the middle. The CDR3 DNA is TGTGCCAGCAGGACAGGTCCCTCCTATGGCTACACCTTC. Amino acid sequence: CASRTGPSYGYTF.

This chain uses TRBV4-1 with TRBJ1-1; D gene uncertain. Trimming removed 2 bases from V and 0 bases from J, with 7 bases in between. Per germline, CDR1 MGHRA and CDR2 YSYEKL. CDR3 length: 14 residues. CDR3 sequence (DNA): TGCGCCAGCAGCCAACCAGCATTGAACACTGAAGCTTTCTTT. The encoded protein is CASSQPALNTEAFF.

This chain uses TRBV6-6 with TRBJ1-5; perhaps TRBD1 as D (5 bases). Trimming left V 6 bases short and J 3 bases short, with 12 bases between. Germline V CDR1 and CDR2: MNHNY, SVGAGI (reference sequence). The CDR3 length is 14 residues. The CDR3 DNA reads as TGTGCCAGCAGGCGGGCGGGGCCCAATCAGCCCCAGCATTTT. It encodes CASRRAGPNQPQHF.

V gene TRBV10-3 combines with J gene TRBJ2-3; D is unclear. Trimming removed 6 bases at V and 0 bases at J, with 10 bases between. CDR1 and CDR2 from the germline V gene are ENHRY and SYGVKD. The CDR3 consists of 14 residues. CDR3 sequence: CAIRPDPSTDTQYF. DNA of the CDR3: TGTGCCATCAGACCTGATCCTAGCACAGATACGCAGTATTTT.

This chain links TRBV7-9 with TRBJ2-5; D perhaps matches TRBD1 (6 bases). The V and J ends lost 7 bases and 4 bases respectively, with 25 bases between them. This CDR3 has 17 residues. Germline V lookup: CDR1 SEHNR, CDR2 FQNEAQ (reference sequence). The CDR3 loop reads CASTSNTGTRAAETQYF. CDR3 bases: TGTGCCAGCACCTCGAACACCGGGACACGGGCGGCAGAGACCCAGTACTTC.

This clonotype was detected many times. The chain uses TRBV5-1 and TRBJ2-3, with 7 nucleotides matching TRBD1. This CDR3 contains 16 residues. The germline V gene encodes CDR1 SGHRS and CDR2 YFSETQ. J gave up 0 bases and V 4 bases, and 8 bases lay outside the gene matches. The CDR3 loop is CASSAPGGTSTDTQYF. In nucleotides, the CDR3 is TGCGCCAGCAGCGCTCCAGGGGGAACTAGCACAGATACGCAGTATTTT.

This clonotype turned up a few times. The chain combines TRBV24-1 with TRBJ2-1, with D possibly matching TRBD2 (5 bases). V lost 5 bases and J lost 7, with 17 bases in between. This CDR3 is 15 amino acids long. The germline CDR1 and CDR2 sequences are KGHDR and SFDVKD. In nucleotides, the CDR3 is TGTGCCACCAGTGGCGTTAGCGCCAATATAAATGAGCAGTTCTTC. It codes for CATSGVSANINEQFF.

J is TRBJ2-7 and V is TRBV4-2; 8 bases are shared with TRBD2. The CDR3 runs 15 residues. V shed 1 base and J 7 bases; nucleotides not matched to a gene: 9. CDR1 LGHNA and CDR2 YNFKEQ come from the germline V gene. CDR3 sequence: CASSQGPGGVREQYV. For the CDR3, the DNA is TGTGCCAGCAGCCAAGGGCCGGGGGGGGTCAGGGAGCAGTACGTC.

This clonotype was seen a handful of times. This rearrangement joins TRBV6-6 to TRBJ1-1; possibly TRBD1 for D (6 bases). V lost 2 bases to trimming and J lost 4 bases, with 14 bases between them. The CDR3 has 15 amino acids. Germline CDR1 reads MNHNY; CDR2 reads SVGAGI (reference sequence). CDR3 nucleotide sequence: TGTGCCAGCAGTTACGGGGGGGGGGCGGCCACTGAAGCTTTCTTT. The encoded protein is CASSYGGGAATEAFF.

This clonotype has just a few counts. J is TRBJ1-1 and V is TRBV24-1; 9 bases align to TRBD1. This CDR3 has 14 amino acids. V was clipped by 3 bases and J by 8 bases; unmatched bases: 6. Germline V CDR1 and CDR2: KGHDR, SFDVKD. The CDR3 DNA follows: TGTGCCACCAGTGATGTCGGACAGGGGCCAGAAGCTTTCTTT. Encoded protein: CATSDVGQGPEAFF.

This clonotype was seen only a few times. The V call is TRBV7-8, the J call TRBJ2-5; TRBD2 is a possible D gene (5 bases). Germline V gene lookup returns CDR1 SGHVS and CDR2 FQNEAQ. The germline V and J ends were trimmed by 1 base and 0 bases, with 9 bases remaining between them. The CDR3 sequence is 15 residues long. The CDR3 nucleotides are TGTGCCAGCAGCTTAGGATCCGGGAACCAAGAGACCCAGTACTTC. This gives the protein CASSLGSGNQETQYF.

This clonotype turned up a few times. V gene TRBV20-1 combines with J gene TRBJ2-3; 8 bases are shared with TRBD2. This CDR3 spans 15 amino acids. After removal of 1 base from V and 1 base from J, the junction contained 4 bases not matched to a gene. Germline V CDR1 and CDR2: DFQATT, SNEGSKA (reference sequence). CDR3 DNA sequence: TGCAGTGCTAGAGCTAGCGGGTACGGCACAGATACGCAGTATTTT. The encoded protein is CSARASGYGTDTQYF.

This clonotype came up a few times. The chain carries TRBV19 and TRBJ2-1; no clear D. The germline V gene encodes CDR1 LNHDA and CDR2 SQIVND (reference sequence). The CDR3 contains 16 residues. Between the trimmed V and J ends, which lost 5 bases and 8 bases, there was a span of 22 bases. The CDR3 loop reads CASSFFLWTVQDEQFF. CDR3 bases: TGTGCCAGTAGTTTCTTCCTGTGGACGGTGCAGGATGAGCAGTTCTTC.

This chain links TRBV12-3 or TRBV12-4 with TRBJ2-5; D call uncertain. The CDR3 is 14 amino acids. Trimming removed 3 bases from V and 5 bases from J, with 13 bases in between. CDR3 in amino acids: CASSFPPGHETQYF. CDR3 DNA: TGTGCCAGCAGTTTCCCCCCGGGTCACGAGACCCAGTACTTC.

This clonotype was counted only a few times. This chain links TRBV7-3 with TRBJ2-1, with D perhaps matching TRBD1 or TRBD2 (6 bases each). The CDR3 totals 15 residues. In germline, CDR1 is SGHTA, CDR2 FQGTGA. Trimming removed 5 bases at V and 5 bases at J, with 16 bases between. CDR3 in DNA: TGTGCCAGCAGCCAGGATCGAGGGGGGCACAATGAGCAGTTCTTC. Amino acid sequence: CASSQDRGGHNEQFF.

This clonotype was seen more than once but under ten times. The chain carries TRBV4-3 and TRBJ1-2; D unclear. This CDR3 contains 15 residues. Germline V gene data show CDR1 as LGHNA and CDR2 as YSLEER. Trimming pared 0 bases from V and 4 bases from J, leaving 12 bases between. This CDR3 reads CASSQDSRGIYGYTF. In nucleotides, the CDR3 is TGCGCCAGCAGCCAAGATAGTCGGGGTATCTATGGCTACACCTTC.

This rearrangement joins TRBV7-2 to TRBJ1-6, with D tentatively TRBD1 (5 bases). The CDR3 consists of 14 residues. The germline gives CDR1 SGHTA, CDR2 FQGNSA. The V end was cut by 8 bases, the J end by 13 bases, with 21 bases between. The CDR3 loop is CASEDSTGPKPLHF. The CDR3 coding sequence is TGTGCCAGCGAAGATTCGACGGGACCTAAGCCCCTCCACTTT.

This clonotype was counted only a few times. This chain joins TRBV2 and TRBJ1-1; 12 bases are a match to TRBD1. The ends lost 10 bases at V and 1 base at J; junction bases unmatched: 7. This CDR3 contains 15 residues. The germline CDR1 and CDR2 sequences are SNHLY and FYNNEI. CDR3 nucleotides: TGTGCCAAGTTAGGGACAGGGGGCCGGAACACTGAAGCTTTCTTT. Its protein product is CAKLGTGGRNTEAFF.

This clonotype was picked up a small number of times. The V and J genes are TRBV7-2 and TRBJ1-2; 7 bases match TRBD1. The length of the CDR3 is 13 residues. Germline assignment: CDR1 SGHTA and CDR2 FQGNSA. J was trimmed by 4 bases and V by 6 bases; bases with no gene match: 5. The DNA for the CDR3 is TGTGCCAGCAGTACAGGGGAGGTCTATGGCTACACCTTC. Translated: CASSTGEVYGYTF.

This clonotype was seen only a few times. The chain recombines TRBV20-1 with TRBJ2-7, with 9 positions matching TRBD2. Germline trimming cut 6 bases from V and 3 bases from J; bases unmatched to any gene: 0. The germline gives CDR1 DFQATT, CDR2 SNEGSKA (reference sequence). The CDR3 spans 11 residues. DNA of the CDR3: TGCAGTGCGCGGGGGGGCTACGAGCAGTACGTC. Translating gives CSARGGYEQYV.